This TCR beta chain was captured by sequencing in a study of T-cell reconstitution after alpha-beta-depleted transplantation in children. Study conclusions and caveats: T-cell numbers and diversity, one year after transplant, stemmed largely from T cells that were newly produced. Reportedly, roughly two months post-transplant, alpha-beta T cells arose from several hundred expanded graft clones. Some patients owed their high day-60 TCRbeta diversity to surviving recipient T cells and thymic progenitors.

This clonotype was observed a handful of times. No antigen is known for it. V was trimmed by 7 bases and J by 1 base, leaving 16 bases between them. From germline, CDR1 is DFQATT and CDR2 SNEGSKA (reference sequence). CDR3 length: 14 amino acids. Researchers prepared the TCRbeta library using unique molecular identifiers, the study reports. TCRdb re-called the PCR reads through MiXCR, storing one row per CDR3 protein. The data show about 980,000 distinct CDR3 sequences, about 26% seen once. Sequences were derived from PBMCs, mostly from graft donor cells, sampled 360 days after TCRalphabeta/CD19-depleted stem cell transplant. This clonotype originated in a boy younger than two who had a stem cell transplant for SCID, so the T cells may come from the graft donor. V is TRBV20-1 and J is TRBJ1-1, with a tentative D call TRBD1 (5 bases). This chain's CDR3 is CSVDSATPNTEAFF. The CDR3, as DNA: TGCAGTGTTGACAGCGCTACGCCGAACACTGAAGCTTTCTTT.